This TCR beta chain was sequenced in a study of T cell changes during pregnancy in multiple sclerosis. The table came from immunoSEQ multiplex PCR; TCRdb's copy has only in-frame clones and leaves some out. The data contain 70,000 to 85,000 clones, approximately 90% of them singletons. The V and J ends lost 1 base and 7 bases, in that order; junction bases with no gene match: 9. Germline CDR1 is SGHAT and CDR2 is FQNNGV. The CDR3 covers 15 residues. The source was peripheral blood, collected before pregnancy. The sequence was obtained from a female donor with multiple sclerosis, enrolled in a pregnancy study. The J gene is TRBJ2-7, the V gene TRBV11-2, with 8 positions matching TRBD2. CDR3 coding DNA: TGTGCCAGCAGCTTAGGCCGCGGGAGGTTGGGAGAGCAGTACTTC. It is translated as CASSLGRGRLGEQYF.